This T cell receptor beta chain is drawn from a study of PD-1 blockade in mismatch repair-deficient tumors. A few pembrolizumab responders had their TCRs sequenced. TCRdb keeps only in-frame clones here, not all; method: immunoSEQ multiplex PCR. This table has tens of thousands of clones, about 84% appearing once. From germline, CDR1 is PRHDT and CDR2 FYEKMQ (reference sequence). J gave up 7 bases and V 4 bases, and 16 bases lay outside the gene matches. This CDR3 comprises 18 residues. The chain uses TRBV13 and TRBJ2-1, with 10 positions matching TRBD2. Sequences were derived from peripheral blood, sampled about 4.5 months after starting pembrolizumab. This receptor was taken from an adult with mismatch repair-deficient cancer. CDR3 residues: CASSSPAGGTSEENEQFF. CDR3 sequence (DNA): TGTGCCAGCAGCTCACCAGCGGGGGGGACTAGTGAGGAGAATGAGCAGTTCTTC. The full variable domain, in which reference TRBV13 and TRBJ2-1 provide the parts outside the CDR3, is AAGVIQSPRHLIKEKRETATLKCYPIPRHDTVYWYQQGPGQDPQFLISFYEKMQSDKGSIPDRFSAQQFSDYHSELNMSSLELGDSALYFCASSSPAGGTSEENEQFFGPGTRLTVL.